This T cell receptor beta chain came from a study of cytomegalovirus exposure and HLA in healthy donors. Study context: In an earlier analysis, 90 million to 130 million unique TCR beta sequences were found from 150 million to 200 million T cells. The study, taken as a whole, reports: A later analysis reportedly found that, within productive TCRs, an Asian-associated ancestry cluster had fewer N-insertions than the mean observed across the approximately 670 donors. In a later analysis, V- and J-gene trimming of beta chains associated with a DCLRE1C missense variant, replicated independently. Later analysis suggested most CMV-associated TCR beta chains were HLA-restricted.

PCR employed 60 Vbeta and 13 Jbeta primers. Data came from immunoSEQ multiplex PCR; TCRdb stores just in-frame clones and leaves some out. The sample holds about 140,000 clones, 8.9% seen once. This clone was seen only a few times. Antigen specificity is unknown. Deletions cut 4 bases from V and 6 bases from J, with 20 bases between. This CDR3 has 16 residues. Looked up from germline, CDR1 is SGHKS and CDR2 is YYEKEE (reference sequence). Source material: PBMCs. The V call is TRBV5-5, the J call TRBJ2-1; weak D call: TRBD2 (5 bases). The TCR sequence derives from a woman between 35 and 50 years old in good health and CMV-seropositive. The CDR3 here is CASSLQGLGGGNEQFF. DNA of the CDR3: TGTGCCAGCAGCCTCCAAGGGCTTGGTGGAGGCAATGAGCAGTTCTTC. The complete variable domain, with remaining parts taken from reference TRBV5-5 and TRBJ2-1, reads DAGVTQSPTHLIKTRGQQVTLRCSPISGHKSVSWYQQVLGQGPQFIFQYYEKEERGRGNFPDRFSARQFPNYSSELNVNALLLGDSALYLCASSLQGLGGGNEQFFGPGTRLTVL.